These 30 T cell receptor beta chains were sequenced from one sample in a study of blood T cell repertoires in COVID-19. Assay: immunoSEQ multiplex PCR; the TCRdb copy retains only in-frame clones and omits some. This table holds about half a million clones, approximately 89% found once. The sample was peripheral blood. The receptors derive from a man younger than 35 with COVID-19, enrolled during active disease.

This clone has just one count. The chain recombines TRBV6-5 with TRBJ2-3, with 9 bases that match TRBD2. Germline V lookup: CDR1 MNHEY, CDR2 SVGAGI. The CDR3 has 14 residues. Unmatched junction bases numbered 2, after V lost 7 bases and J lost 0 bases. CDR3: CASKGTSSTDTQYF. The DNA for the CDR3 is TGTGCCAGCAAAGGGACTAGCAGCACAGATACGCAGTATTTT.

The rearrangement uses TRBV19 and TRBJ2-1, with TRBD2 matching over 7 bases. Trimming at V came to 0 bases and at J to 5 bases, leaving 13 bases not matched to a gene. This CDR3 contains 18 residues. The germline CDR1 and CDR2 sequences are LNHDA and SQIVND (reference sequence). The CDR3 DNA is TGTGCCAGTAGTATAGATCCCATGGGGGGGTTCGGGAACAATGAGCAGTTCTTC. This translates into CASSIDPMGGFGNNEQFF.

This clone appeared once. The chain recombines TRBV7-6 with TRBJ2-1; TRBD1 is a possible D gene (6 bases). The CDR3 extends over 14 amino acids. Trimming removed 2 bases from V and 4 bases from J, with 9 bases in between. CDR1 is SGHVS, CDR2 FNYEAQ, per germline. CDR3 in DNA: TGTGCCAGCAGCTTACCGCAGGGGTACAATGAGCAGTTCTTC. It specifies CASSLPQGYNEQFF.

V and J are TRBV6-4 and TRBJ2-2; TRBD2 is a possible D gene (6 bases). V was clipped by 3 bases and J by 4 bases, with 12 bases between them. This CDR3 has 15 residues. CDR1 and CDR2 (germline): MRHNA, SNTAGT. The CDR3 coding sequence is TGTGCCAGCAGTGAATATGGGGAGGCCACCGGGGAGCTGTTTTTT. Amino acid sequence: CASSEYGEATGELFF.

The CDR3 DNA reads as TGTGCCAGCAGCAAGGACAGCAGGGAGACCCAGTACTTC. It yields the protein CASSKDSRETQYF. The chain recombines TRBV7-3 with TRBJ2-5; D may be TRBD1 (6 bases). V was cut by 5 bases and J by 5 bases, with 12 bases left in between. The CDR3 runs 13 residues. Germline CDR1 SGHTA, CDR2 FQGTGA.

This clone has a handful of counts. The chain links TRBV6-2 or TRBV6-3 to TRBJ2-1, with 11 bases fitting TRBD2. V lost 2 bases to trimming and J lost 8 bases; unmatched junction nucleotides: 2. Looked up from germline, CDR1 is MNHEY and CDR2 is SVGEGT. The CDR3 contains 14 residues. The CDR3 coding sequence is TGTGCCAGCAGTTACACTAGCGGGAGCGATGAGCAGTTCTTC. Residues: CASSYTSGSDEQFF.

This chain links TRBV9 with TRBJ2-7, with 7 nucleotides matching TRBD2. From germline, CDR1 is SGDLS and CDR2 YYNGEE. This CDR3 region has 17 residues. V lost 0 bases to trimming and J lost 4 bases; unmatched junction nucleotides: 13. CDR3 coding DNA: TGTGCCAGCAGCGTAGTAGACGACTCGAGCGGGACGTACGAGCAGTACTTC. Amino acids: CASSVVDDSSGTYEQYF.

The chain is built from TRBV9 and TRBJ2-1, with 8 bases lining up with TRBD2. The CDR3 is 16 residues long. After removal of 5 bases from V and 4 bases from J, the junction contained 11 bases not matched to a gene. The germline gives CDR1 SGDLS, CDR2 YYNGEE. The CDR3 is CASSPSGTRRYNEQFF. The DNA for the CDR3 is TGTGCCAGCAGTCCCAGCGGGACTAGGAGGTACAATGAGCAGTTCTTC.

The chain carries TRBV7-9 and TRBJ1-2; D unclear. Deletions cut 0 bases from V and 2 bases from J, with 10 bases between. The CDR3 has 15 amino acids. CDR1 and CDR2 (germline): SEHNR, FQNEAQ (reference sequence). The DNA for the CDR3 is TGTGCCAGCAGCTTAGCGGGCGGGGTCAACTATGGCTACACCTTC. Its protein product is CASSLAGGVNYGYTF. The complete variable domain, with remaining parts taken from reference TRBV7-9 and TRBJ1-2, reads DTGVSQNPRHKITKRGQNVTFRCDPISEHNRLYWYRQTLGQGPEFLTYFQNEAQLEKSRLLSDRFSAERPKGSFSTLEIQRTEQGDSAMYLCASSLAGGVNYGYTFGSGTRLTVV.

In its sample, this clone was seen once. The chain combines TRBV5-1 with TRBJ2-3, with 11 nucleotides matching TRBD2. CDR1 is SGHRS and CDR2 is YFSETQ in the germline V gene. This CDR3 spans 16 amino acids. V trimming: 3 bases; J trimming: 2 bases; junction bases outside the gene matches: 5. The CDR3, as DNA: TGCGCCAGCAGCTCCGGGACTAGCGGACACACAGATACGCAGTATTTT. As protein: CASSSGTSGHTDTQYF.

J is TRBJ2-5 and V is TRBV27; D uncertain. The germline V gene encodes CDR1 MNHEY and CDR2 SMNVEV (reference sequence). Trimming pared 5 bases from V and 8 bases from J, leaving 3 bases between. The CDR3 length is 9 residues. CDR3 nucleotides: TGTGCCAGCAGTCCTACCCAGTACTTC. Translation gives CASSPTQYF.

The chain joins TRBV3-1 (or the pseudogene TRBV3-2) to TRBJ1-6; a possible D gene is TRBD1 (6 bases). Trimming removed 6 bases from V and 9 bases from J, with 12 bases in between. The CDR3 runs to 13 residues. Germline loops: CDR1 LGHDT, CDR2 YNNKEL (reference sequence). The CDR3, as DNA: TGTGCCAGCAGTAAACAGGGATTTTCACCCCTCCACTTT. Translating gives CASSKQGFSPLHF.

The chain is built from TRBV5-5 and TRBJ1-2; 8 nucleotides agree with TRBD1. Germline trimming cut 4 bases from V and 3 bases from J; bases unmatched to any gene: 11. The V gene's germline CDR1 is SGHKS and CDR2 YYEKEE (reference sequence). CDR3 size: 16 residues. CDR3 loop: CASSRGQGGNYYGYTF. CDR3 coding DNA: TGTGCCAGCAGCCGTGGACAGGGCGGAAACTACTATGGCTACACCTTC.

The V and J genes are TRBV18 and TRBJ1-1; D is perhaps TRBD1 (6 bases). CDR1 KGHSH and CDR2 LQKENI come from the germline V gene. CDR3 size: 17 residues. Trimming cost V 3 bases and J 0 bases, with 17 bases left between them. Here the CDR3 reads CASSPEGGAAMNTEAFF. The CDR3 DNA reads as TGTGCCAGCTCACCCGAAGGGGGTGCAGCCATGAACACTGAAGCTTTCTTT. The full variable domain, with the rest looked up from reference TRBV18 and TRBJ1-1, is NAGVMQNPRHLVRRRGQEARLRCSPMKGHSHVYWYRQLPEEGLKFMVYLQKENIIDESGMPKERFSAEFPKEGPSILRIQQVVRGDSAAYFCASSPEGGAAMNTEAFFGQGTRLTVV.

The chain carries TRBV9 and TRBJ2-2; 8 bases map to TRBD2. Germline assignment: CDR1 SGDLS and CDR2 YYNGEE. There are 16 residues in the CDR3. The ends lost 6 bases at V and 2 bases at J; junction bases unmatched: 9. CDR3 coding DNA: TGTGCCAGCACGGGAGGGGAGGGGTTCAACACCGGGGAGCTGTTTTTT. Encoded protein: CASTGGEGFNTGELFF.

This clone was seen only a few times. The chain employs TRBV1 and TRBJ2-7; TRBD1 reflects the table's D call only, with no check against the DNA. TRBV1 represents a pseudogene. This CDR3 is 15 amino acids long. DNA of the CDR3: TGCACCAGCAGCCTCAACAGGGGTCCCTCCTACGAGCAGTACTTC. It translates to CTSSLNRGPSYEQYF.

V and J are TRBV4-2 and TRBJ2-7; 13 bases match TRBD2. With 4 bases clipped from V and 4 bases from J, the junction kept 1 base outside the gene matches. This CDR3 has 14 amino acids. CDR1 LGHNA and CDR2 YNFKEQ come from the germline V gene. CDR3 nucleotide sequence: TGTGCCAGCAGCCCGGGACTAGCGGGGTACGAGCAGTACTTC. It specifies CASSPGLAGYEQYF.

The chain recombines TRBV25-1 with TRBJ2-3; 7 nucleotides align to TRBD2. The CDR3 spans 14 residues. Trimming took 7 bases from V and 8 from J; bases not matched to a gene: 12. Germline V gene lookup returns CDR1 MGHDK and CDR2 SYGVNS. The CDR3 is CASKGPGLLLTQYF. The CDR3 nucleotides are TGTGCCAGCAAGGGACCGGGACTACTCCTTACGCAGTATTTT.

The CDR3 nucleotides are TGTGCCTGGTTGACAGGGGCTGATGGCTACACCTTC. This sequence encodes CAWLTGADGYTF. The chain combines TRBV30 with TRBJ1-2, with 8 bases lining up with TRBD1. Trimming cost V 5 bases and J 6 bases; bases outside gene matches: 5. The V gene's germline CDR1 is GTSNPN and CDR2 SVGIG (reference sequence). The CDR3 totals 12 residues.

This chain joins TRBV24-1 and TRBJ2-2; D unclear. The CDR3 extends over 16 amino acids. V gave up 11 bases and J gave up 2 bases, with 20 bases separating them. Germline CDR1 and CDR2: KGHDR and SFDVKD. The CDR3 loop is CANPRQAISNTGELFF. CDR3 nucleotide sequence: TGTGCCAACCCCCGGCAGGCGATATCAAACACCGGGGAGCTGTTTTTT.

In the case of this clone: Other DNA sequences within the sample encode an identical CDR3. This chain links TRBV3-1 (or the pseudogene TRBV3-2) with TRBJ2-7, with D possibly being TRBD2 (5 bases). Germline-derived CDR1 and CDR2 are LGHDT and YNNKEL (reference sequence). This CDR3 region has 13 residues. V lost 2 bases and J lost 7, with 12 bases in between. CDR3 sequence: CASSQSDAGEQYF. The CDR3 coding sequence is TGTGCCAGCAGCCAATCGGACGCGGGTGAGCAGTACTTC.

This clone was detected a few times. The chain couples TRBV24-1 to TRBJ1-5; D may be TRBD1 (5 bases). The CDR3 runs 16 residues. The germline CDR1 and CDR2 sequences are KGHDR and SFDVKD. V lost 4 bases, J lost 1 base, and 13 bases lay in between. DNA for the CDR3: TGTGCCACCAGTGACCCTCCGGGGGGAAGCAATCAGCCCCAGCATTTT. Its protein product is CATSDPPGGSNQPQHF.

The genes are TRBV13 and TRBJ2-1, with 12 bases fitting TRBD2. Germline CDR1 is PRHDT and CDR2 is FYEKMQ (reference sequence). The CDR3 consists of 16 residues. V gave up 6 bases and J gave up 4 bases; unmatched junction bases: 7. DNA for the CDR3: TGTGCCAGCAGGCCATTCACTAGCGGGAGGTACAATGAGCAGTTCTTC. The encoded protein is CASRPFTSGRYNEQFF.

At least ten counts were recorded for this clone. Relative to the germline gene, one junction end is altered; a read error may explain this. V and J are TRBV7-7 and TRBJ2-5; 10 bases fit TRBD2. This CDR3 is built from 15 residues. Germline assignment: CDR1 SSHAT and CDR2 FNYEAQ (reference sequence). DNA for the CDR3: TGTGCTAGCAGCTTAGGAGGGACTAGCGAAGAGACCCAGTACTTC. Residues: CASSLGGTSEETQYF. Filled out from reference TRBV7-7 and TRBJ2-5, the complete variable domain reads GAGVSQSPRYKVTKRGQDVTLRCDPISSHATLYWYQQALGQGPEFLTYFNYEAQPDKSGLPSDRFSAERPEGSISTLTIQRTEQRDSAMYRCASSLGGTSEETQYFGPGTRLLVL.

This chain links TRBV5-1 with TRBJ1-1, with TRBD1 as a possible D gene (5 bases). Germline CDR1 and CDR2: SGHRS and YFSETQ. V was trimmed by 5 bases and J by 5 bases, leaving 10 bases between them. This CDR3 is built from 12 residues. In DNA form, the CDR3 reads TGCGCCAGCAGTTCGGGGGGTACTGAAGCTTTCTTT. Encoded protein: CASSSGGTEAFF.

The V call is TRBV13, the J call TRBJ2-7; 7 positions agree with TRBD1. V lost 3 bases and J lost 2; bases outside the gene matches: 7. From germline, CDR1 is PRHDT and CDR2 FYEKMQ (reference sequence). CDR3 length equals 15 residues. For the CDR3, the DNA is TGTGCCAGCAGCTTTTCCCGACAGGGCCCCTACGAGCAGTACTTC. Amino acid sequence: CASSFSRQGPYEQYF. Based on the CDR3 plus reference TRBV13 and TRBJ2-7, the full variable domain is AAGVIQSPRHLIKEKRETATLKCYPIPRHDTVYWYQQGPGQDPQFLISFYEKMQSDKGSIPDRFSAQQFSDYHSELNMSSLELGDSALYFCASSFSRQGPYEQYFGPGTRLTVT.

The chain uses TRBV6-5 and TRBJ2-1; TRBD2 matches at 9 bases. CDR1 and CDR2 from the germline V gene are MNHEY and SVGAGI. This CDR3 spans 14 amino acids. With V trimmed by 10 bases and J by 7 bases, 11 bases remained unmatched. Here the CDR3 DNA reads TGTGCCACCTCAGTGGGCGGGGGGGCGAATGAGCAGTTCTTC. Amino acids: CATSVGGGANEQFF.

The chain links TRBV29-1 to TRBJ2-3, with no clear D. V was shortened by 3 bases and J by 2 bases, with 9 bases between the two germline ends. CDR1 is SQVTM and CDR2 is ANQGSEA in the germline V gene. The CDR3 is 13 residues long. CDR3 sequence (DNA): TGCAGCGTTGAGAGTCTTTACACAGATACGCAGTATTTT. As protein: CSVESLYTDTQYF.

The CDR3 bases are TGTGCCAGCAGCGTAGGACACGATACGCAGTATTTT. It codes for CASSVGHDTQYF. The chain employs TRBV9 and TRBJ2-3, with unresolved D. This CDR3 region has 12 residues. Germline-derived CDR1 and CDR2 are SGDLS and YYNGEE. The germline V and J ends were trimmed by 0 bases and 6 bases, with 5 bases remaining between them.

V gene TRBV10-3 combines with J gene TRBJ1-2, with 8 positions matching TRBD1. This CDR3 has 15 amino acids. Germline loops: CDR1 ENHRY, CDR2 SYGVKD. Trimming cost V 7 bases and J 5 bases; bases outside gene matches: 12. The CDR3 DNA reads TGTGCCATCACCTCAGGACAGGGAGGACGATATGGCTACACCTTC. It codes for CAITSGQGGRYGYTF.